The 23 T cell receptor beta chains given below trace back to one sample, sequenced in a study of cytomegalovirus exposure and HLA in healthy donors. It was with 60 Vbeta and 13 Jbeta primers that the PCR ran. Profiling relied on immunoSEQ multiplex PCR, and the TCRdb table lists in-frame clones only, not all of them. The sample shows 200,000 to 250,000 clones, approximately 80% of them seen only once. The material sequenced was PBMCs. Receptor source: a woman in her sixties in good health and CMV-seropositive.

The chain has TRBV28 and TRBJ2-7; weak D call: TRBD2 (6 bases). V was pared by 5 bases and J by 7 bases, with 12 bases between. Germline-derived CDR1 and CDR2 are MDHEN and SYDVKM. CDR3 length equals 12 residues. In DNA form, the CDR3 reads TGTGCCAGCAGTATGTCGGGGACTGAGCAGTACTTC. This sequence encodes CASSMSGTEQYF.

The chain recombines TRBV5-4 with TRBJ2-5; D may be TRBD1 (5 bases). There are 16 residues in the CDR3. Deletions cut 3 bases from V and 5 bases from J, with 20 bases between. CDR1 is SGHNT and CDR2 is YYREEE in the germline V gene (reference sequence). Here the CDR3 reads CASSYDLGQGGETQYF. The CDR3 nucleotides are TGTGCCAGCAGCTATGACCTCGGCCAGGGTGGGGAGACCCAGTACTTC.

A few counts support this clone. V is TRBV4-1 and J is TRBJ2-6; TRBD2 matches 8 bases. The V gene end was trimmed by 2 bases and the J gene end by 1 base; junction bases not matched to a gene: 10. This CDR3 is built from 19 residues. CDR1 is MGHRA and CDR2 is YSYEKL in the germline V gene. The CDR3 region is CASSQYPWGLGSGANVLTF. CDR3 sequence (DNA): TGCGCCAGCAGCCAATACCCTTGGGGACTAGGATCTGGGGCCAACGTCCTGACTTTC.

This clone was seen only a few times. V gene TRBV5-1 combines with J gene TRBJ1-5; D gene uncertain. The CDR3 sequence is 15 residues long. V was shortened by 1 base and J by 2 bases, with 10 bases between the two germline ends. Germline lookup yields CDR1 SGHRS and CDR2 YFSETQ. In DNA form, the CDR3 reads TGCGCCAGCAGCTTGTACGGGGATGGCAATCAGCCCCAGCATTTT. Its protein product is CASSLYGDGNQPQHF.

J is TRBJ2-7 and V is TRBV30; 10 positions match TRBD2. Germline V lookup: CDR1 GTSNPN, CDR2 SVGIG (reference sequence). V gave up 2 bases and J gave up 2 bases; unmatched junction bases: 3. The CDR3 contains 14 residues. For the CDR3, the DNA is TGTGCCTGGAGTTTAGCGGGAGGACCCTACGAGCAGTACTTC. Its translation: CAWSLAGGPYEQYF.

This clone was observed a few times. The CDR3 sequence: CASSSSISFGYTF. The CDR3 coding sequence is TGTGCCAGCAGTTCCTCAATTAGTTTTGGCTACACCTTC. The rearrangement links TRBV6-6 to TRBJ1-2; no clear D. The germline V gene encodes CDR1 MNHNY and CDR2 SVGAGI (reference sequence). The CDR3 runs to 13 residues. V was pared by 4 bases and J by 7 bases, with 13 bases between.

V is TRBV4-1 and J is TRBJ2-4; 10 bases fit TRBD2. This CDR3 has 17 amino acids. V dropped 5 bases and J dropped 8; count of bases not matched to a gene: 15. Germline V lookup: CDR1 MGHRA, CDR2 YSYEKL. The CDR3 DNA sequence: TGCGCCAGCAGCAGACTAGCGGGCCCAATCGGCAGGGACATTCAGTACTTC. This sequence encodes CASSRLAGPIGRDIQYF.

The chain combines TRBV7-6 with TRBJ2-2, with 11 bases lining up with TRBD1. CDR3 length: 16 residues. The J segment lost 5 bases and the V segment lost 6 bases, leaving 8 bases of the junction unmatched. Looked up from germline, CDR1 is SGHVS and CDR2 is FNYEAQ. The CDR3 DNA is TGTGCCAGCAGGCTCACCGGGACAGGGGGAACCGGGGAGCTGTTTTTT. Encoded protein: CASRLTGTGGTGELFF.

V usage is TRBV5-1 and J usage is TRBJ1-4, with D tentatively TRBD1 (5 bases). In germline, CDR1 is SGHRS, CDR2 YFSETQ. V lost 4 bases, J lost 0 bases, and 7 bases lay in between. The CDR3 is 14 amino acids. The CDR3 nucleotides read TGCGCCAGCAGCCTGACAGCAACTAATGAAAAACTGTTTTTT. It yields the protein CASSLTATNEKLFF.

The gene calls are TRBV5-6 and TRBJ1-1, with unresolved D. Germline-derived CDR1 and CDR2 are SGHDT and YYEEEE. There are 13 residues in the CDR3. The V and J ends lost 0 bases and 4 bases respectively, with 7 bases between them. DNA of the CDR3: TGTGCCAGCAGCTTGGACATCCGCACTGAAGCTTTCTTT. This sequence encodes CASSLDIRTEAFF.

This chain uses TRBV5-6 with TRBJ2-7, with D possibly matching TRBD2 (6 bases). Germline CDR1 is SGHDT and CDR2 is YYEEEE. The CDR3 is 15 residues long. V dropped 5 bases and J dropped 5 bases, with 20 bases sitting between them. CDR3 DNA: TGTGCCAGCAGTCCACTAGCAACCGGGCTGGACGAGCAGTACTTC. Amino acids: CASSPLATGLDEQYF. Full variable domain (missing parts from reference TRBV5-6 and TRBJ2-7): DAGVTQSPTHLIKTRGQQVTLRCSPKSGHDTVSWYQQALGQGPQFIFQYYEEEERQRGNFPDRFSGHQFPNYSSELNVNALLLGDSALYLCASSPLATGLDEQYFGPGTRLTVT.

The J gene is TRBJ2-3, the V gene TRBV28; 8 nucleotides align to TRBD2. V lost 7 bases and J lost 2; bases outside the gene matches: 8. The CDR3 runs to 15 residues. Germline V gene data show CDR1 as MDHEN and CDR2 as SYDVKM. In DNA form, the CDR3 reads TGTGCCAGCATGGGCGGGAGGACCTCCACAGATACGCAGTATTTT. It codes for CASMGGRTSTDTQYF. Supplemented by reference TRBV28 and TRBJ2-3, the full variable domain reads DVKVTQSSRYLVKRTGEKVFLECVQDMDHENMFWYRQDPGLGLRLIYFSYDVKMKEKGDIPEGYSVSREKKERFSLILESASTNQTSMYLCASMGGRTSTDTQYFGPGTRLTVL.

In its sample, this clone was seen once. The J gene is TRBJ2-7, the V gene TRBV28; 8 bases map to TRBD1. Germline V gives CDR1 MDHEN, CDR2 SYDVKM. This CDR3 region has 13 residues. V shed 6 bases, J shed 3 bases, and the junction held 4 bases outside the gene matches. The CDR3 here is CASSLDRGYEQYF. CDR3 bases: TGTGCCAGCAGCCTCGACAGGGGCTACGAGCAGTACTTC.

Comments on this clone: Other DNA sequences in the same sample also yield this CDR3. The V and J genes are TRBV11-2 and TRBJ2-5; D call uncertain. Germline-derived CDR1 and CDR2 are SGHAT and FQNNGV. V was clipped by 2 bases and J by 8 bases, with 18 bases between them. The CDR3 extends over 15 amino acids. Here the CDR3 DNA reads TGTGCCAGCAGCTTAAGTCCAGGTATGTTCGATACCCAGTACTTC. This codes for CASSLSPGMFDTQYF.

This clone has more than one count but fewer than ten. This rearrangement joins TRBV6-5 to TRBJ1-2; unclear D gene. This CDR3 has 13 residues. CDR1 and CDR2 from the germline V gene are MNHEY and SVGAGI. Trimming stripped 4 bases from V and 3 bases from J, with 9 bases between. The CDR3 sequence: CASSLAPHYGYTF. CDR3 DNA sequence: TGTGCCAGCAGTTTGGCCCCCCACTATGGCTACACCTTC.

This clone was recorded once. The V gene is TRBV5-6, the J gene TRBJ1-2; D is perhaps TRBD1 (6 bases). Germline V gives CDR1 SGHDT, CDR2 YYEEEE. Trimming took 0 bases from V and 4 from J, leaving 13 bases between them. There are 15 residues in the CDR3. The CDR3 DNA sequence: TGTGCCAGCAGCTTGGTCCGGGGGGCAATCTATGGCTACACCTTC. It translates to CASSLVRGAIYGYTF. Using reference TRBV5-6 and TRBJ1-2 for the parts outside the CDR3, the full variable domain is DAGVTQSPTHLIKTRGQQVTLRCSPKSGHDTVSWYQQALGQGPQFIFQYYEEEERQRGNFPDRFSGHQFPNYSSELNVNALLLGDSALYLCASSLVRGAIYGYTFGSGTRLTVV.

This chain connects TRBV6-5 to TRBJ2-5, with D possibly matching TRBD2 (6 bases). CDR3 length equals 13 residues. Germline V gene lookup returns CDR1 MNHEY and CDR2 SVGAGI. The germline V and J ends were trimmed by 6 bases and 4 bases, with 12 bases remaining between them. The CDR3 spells CASSRDLRETQYF. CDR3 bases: TGTGCCAGCAGCCGGGACTTGCGAGAGACCCAGTACTTC.

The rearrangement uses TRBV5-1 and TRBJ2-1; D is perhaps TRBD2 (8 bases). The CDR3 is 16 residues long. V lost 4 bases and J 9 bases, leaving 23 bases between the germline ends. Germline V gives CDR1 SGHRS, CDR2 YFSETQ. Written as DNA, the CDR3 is TGCGCCAGCAGCCCAGAGGGGGCGGGAGGTGGAAGTGAGCAGTTCTTC. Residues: CASSPEGAGGGSEQFF.

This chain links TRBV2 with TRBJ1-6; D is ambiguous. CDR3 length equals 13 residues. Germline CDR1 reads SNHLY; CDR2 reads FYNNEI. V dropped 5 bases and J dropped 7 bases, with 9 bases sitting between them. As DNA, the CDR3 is TGTGCCAGCAGTAGGAGTACCAATTCACCCCTCCACTTT. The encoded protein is CASSRSTNSPLHF. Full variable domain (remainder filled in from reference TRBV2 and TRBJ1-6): EPEVTQTPSHQVTQMGQEVILRCVPISNHLYFYWYRQILGQKVEFLVSFYNNEISEKSEIFDDQFSVERPDGSNFTLKIRSTKLEDSAMYFCASSRSTNSPLHFGNGTRLTVT.

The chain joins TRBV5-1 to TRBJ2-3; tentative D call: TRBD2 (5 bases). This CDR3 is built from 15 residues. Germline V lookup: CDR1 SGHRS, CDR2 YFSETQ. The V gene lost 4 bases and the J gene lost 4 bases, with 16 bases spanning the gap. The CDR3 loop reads CASSVSRSGADTQYF. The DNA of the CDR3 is TGCGCCAGCAGCGTGTCGCGGTCCGGGGCAGATACGCAGTATTTT.

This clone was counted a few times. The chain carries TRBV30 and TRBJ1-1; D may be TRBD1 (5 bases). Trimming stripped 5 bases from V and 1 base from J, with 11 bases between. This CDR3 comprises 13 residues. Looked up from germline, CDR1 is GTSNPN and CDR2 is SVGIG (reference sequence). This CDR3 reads CAWYPTANTEAFF. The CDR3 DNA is TGTGCCTGGTACCCGACAGCGAACACTGAAGCTTTCTTT.

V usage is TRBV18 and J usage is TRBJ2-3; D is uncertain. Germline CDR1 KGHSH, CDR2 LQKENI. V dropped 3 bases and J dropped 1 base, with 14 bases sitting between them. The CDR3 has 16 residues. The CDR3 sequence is CASSPPRLQGTDTQYF. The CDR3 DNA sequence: TGTGCCAGCTCACCTCCCCGACTTCAAGGCACAGATACGCAGTATTTT.

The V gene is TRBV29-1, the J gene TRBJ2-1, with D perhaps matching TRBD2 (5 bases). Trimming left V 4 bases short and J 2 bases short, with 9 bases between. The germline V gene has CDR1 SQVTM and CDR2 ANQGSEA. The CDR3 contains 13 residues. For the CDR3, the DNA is TGCAGCGTTGGGTCGGGAACCTACAATGAGCAGTTCTTC. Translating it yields CSVGSGTYNEQFF.